Presented here are 7 T cell receptor beta chains from one specimen sequenced in a study of blood T cell repertoires in COVID-19. This table comes from immunoSEQ multiplex PCR, and its TCRdb copy is limited to in-frame clones, with some not included. The profile shows under 200,000 clones, 88% of them singletons. Sequenced sample: peripheral blood. The receptor set was obtained from a man aged 18 to 29 with active or convalescent COVID-19.

The chain recombines TRBV12-3 or TRBV12-4 with TRBJ1-2; D unresolved. The CDR3 is made up of 12 amino acids. V dropped 7 bases and J dropped 0 bases, with 6 bases sitting between them. The CDR3 DNA is TGTGCCAGCACCTTAGCTAACTATGGCTACACCTTC. It codes for CASTLANYGYTF.

The rearrangement links TRBV2 to TRBJ2-5, with 7 positions matching TRBD2. Trimming at V came to 6 bases and at J to 7 bases, leaving 11 bases not matched to a gene. Per the germline V gene, CDR1 is SNHLY and CDR2 is FYNNEI. The CDR3 loop spans 14 amino acids. CDR3 sequence (DNA): TGTGCCAGCAGAGGCGGGGGAGTGTGGGGGACCCAGTACTTC. It codes for CASRGGGVWGTQYF.

This clone was detected once. The V call is TRBV4-3, the J call TRBJ2-7; possibly TRBD2 for D (5 bases). V was shortened by 0 bases and J by 5 bases, with 14 bases between the two germline ends. The germline V gene has CDR1 LGHNA and CDR2 YSLEER. CDR3 size: 15 residues. The CDR3 DNA is TGCGCCAGCAGCCAAGACGGCGTAGCCGGGGACGAGCAGTACTTC. This gives the protein CASSQDGVAGDEQYF.

The V and J genes are TRBV5-4 and TRBJ1-2; tentatively, D is TRBD1 (6 bases). The CDR3 covers 15 residues. V was trimmed by 2 bases and J by 5 bases, leaving 16 bases between them. Germline V gene lookup returns CDR1 SGHNT and CDR2 YYREEE (reference sequence). DNA for the CDR3: TGTGCCAGCAGCTTTTACGAGTGGGGGACATATGGCTACACCTTC. The encoded protein is CASSFYEWGTYGYTF.

This clone was recorded once. The genes are TRBV28 and TRBJ2-1; TRBD2 matches at 11 bases. The ends lost 6 bases at V and 9 bases at J; junction bases unmatched: 7. Germline V CDR1 and CDR2: MDHEN, SYDVKM. The CDR3 length is 14 residues. This CDR3 reads CASSSSGRGGEQFF. The CDR3 coding sequence is TGTGCCAGCAGCAGTAGCGGGAGGGGGGGTGAGCAGTTCTTC.

The chain employs TRBV9 and TRBJ2-2; the match to TRBD1 covers 11 bases. From germline, CDR1 is SGDLS and CDR2 YYNGEE. V gave up 3 bases and J gave up 3 bases; unmatched junction bases: 4. The CDR3 sequence is 16 residues long. The CDR3 loop is CASSGPGQGDTGELFF. CDR3 DNA: TGTGCCAGCAGCGGCCCGGGACAGGGGGACACCGGGGAGCTGTTTTTT.

The chain couples TRBV5-4 to TRBJ1-1, with 7 nucleotides matching TRBD1. CDR1 is SGHNT and CDR2 is YYREEE in the germline V gene (reference sequence). J was trimmed by 5 bases and V by 0 bases; bases with no gene match: 7. The CDR3 runs 15 residues. The CDR3: CASSLVRRGRTEAFF. DNA for the CDR3: TGTGCCAGCAGCTTGGTTCGCAGGGGGAGGACTGAAGCTTTCTTT.